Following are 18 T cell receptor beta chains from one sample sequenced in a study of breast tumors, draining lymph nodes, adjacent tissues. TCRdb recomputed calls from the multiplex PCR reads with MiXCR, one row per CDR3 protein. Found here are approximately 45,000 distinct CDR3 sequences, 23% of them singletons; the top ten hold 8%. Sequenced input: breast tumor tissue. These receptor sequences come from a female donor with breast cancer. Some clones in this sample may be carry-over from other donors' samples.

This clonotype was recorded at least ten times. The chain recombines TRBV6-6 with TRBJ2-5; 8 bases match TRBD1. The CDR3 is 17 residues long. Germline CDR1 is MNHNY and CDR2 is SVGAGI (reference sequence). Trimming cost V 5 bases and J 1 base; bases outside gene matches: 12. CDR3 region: CASSAQGAGGFQETQYF. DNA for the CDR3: TGTGCCAGCAGTGCTCAGGGGGCAGGGGGGTTCCAAGAGACCCAGTACTTC.

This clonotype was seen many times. The DNA of the CDR3 is TGCGCCAGCAGCCCAACCGACATGTCGGTTAATGAAAAACTGTTTTTT. It specifies CASSPTDMSVNEKLFF. The V gene is TRBV5-1, the J gene TRBJ1-4; D gene unclear. The V end lost 4 bases, the J end lost 4 bases, and 17 bases lay between the germline ends. Germline lookup yields CDR1 SGHRS and CDR2 YFSETQ. The CDR3 has 16 residues.

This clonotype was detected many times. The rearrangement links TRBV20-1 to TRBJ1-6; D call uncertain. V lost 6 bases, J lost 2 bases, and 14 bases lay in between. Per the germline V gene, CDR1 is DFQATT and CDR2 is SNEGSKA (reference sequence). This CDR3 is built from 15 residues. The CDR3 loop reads CSARGSGAYNSPLHF. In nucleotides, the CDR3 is TGCAGTGCCCGAGGCTCCGGAGCCTATAATTCACCCCTCCACTTT.

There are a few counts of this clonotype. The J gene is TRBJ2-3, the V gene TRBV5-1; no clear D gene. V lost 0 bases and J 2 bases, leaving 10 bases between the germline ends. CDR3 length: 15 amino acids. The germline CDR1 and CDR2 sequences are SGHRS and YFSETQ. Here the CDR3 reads CASSLGRADTDTQYF. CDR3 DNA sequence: TGCGCCAGCAGCTTGGGAAGGGCAGACACAGATACGCAGTATTTT.

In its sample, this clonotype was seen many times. CDR3 bases: TGTGCCAGCAGGACGTCAGGGGGCTACGAGCAGTACTTC. It specifies CASRTSGGYEQYF. The chain joins TRBV6-5 to TRBJ2-7; 7 nucleotides match TRBD1. There are 13 residues in the CDR3. From germline, CDR1 is MNHEY and CDR2 SVGAGI. The ends lost 6 bases at V and 3 bases at J; junction bases unmatched: 5.

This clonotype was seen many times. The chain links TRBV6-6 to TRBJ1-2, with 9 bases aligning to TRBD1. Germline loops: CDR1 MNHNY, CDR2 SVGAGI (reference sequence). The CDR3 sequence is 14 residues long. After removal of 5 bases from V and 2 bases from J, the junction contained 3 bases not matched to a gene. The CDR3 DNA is TGTGCCAGCAGTACAGGGGGCAGGAACTATGGCTACACCTTC. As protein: CASSTGGRNYGYTF.

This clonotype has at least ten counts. For the CDR3, the DNA is TGCAGCACCCGTGGGGGGGTCACCGGGGAGCTGTTTTTT. Its translation: CSTRGGVTGELFF. The gene calls are TRBV29-1 and TRBJ2-2; 7 bases are a match to TRBD2. The CDR3 extends over 13 amino acids. Germline assignment: CDR1 SQVTM and CDR2 ANQGSEA. After removal of 8 bases from V and 4 bases from J, the junction contained 7 bases not matched to a gene.

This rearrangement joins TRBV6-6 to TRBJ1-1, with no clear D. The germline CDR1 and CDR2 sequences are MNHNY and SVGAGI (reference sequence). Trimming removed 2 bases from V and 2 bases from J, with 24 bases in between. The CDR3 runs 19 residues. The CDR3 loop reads CASSYPSFQGPRPNTEAFF. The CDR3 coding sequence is TGTGCCAGCAGTTACCCTAGCTTCCAAGGTCCCCGACCTAACACTGAAGCTTTCTTT.

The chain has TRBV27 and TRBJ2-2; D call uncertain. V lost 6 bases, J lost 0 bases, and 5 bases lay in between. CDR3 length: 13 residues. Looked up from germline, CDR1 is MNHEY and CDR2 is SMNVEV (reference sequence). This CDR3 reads CASRAANTGELFF. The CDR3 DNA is TGTGCCAGCAGGGCGGCGAACACCGGGGAGCTGTTTTTT.

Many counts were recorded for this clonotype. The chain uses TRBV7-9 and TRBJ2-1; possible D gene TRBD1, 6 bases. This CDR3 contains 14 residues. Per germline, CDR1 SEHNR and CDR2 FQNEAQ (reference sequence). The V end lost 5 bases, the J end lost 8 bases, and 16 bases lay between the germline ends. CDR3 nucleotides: TGTGCCAGCAGCGTAGACCAGGGGATAGATGAGCAGTTCTTC. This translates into CASSVDQGIDEQFF. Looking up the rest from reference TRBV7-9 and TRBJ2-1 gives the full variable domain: DTGVSQNPRHKITKRGQNVTFRCDPISEHNRLYWYRQTLGQGPEFLTYFQNEAQLEKSRLLSDRFSAERPKGSFSTLEIQRTEQGDSAMYLCASSVDQGIDEQFFGPGTRLTVL.

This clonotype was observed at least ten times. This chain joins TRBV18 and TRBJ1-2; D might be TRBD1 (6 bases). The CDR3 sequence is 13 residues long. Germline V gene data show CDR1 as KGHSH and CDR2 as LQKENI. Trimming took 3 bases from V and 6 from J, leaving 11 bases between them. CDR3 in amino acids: CASSPGAHDGYTF. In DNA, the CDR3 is TGTGCCAGCTCACCGGGGGCACATGATGGCTACACCTTC.

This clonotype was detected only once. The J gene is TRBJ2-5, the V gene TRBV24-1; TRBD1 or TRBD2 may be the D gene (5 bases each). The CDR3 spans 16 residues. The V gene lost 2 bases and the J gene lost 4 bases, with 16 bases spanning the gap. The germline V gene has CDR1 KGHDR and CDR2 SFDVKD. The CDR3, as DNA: TGTGCCACCAGTGATTGGACTCCCGGAAGGGGAGAGACCCAGTACTTC. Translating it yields CATSDWTPGRGETQYF.

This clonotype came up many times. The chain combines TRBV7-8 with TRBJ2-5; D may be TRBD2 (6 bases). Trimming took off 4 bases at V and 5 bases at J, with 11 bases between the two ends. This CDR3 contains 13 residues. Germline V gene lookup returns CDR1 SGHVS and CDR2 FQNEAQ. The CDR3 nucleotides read TGTGCCAGCAGCTCGGGAGTCCGGGAGACCCAGTACTTC. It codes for CASSSGVRETQYF.

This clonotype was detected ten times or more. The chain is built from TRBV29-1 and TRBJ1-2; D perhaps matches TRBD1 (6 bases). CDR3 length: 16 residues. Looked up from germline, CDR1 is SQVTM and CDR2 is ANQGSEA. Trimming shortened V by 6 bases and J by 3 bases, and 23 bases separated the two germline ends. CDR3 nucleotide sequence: TGCAGCGTGTTGTACAAGCCCTCCAGGGGATACTATGGCTACACCTTC. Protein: CSVLYKPSRGYYGYTF. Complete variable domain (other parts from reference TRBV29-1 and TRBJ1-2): SAVISQKPSRDICQRGTSLTIQCQVDSQVTMMFWYRQQPGQSLTLIATANQGSEATYESGFVIDKFPISRPNLTFSTLTVSNMSPEDSSIYLCSVLYKPSRGYYGYTFGSGTRLTVV.

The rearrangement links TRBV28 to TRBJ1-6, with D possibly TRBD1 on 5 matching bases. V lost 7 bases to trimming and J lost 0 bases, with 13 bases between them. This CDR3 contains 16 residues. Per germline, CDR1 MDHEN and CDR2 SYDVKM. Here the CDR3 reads CASTAGTVSYNSPLHF. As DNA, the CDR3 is TGTGCCAGCACCGCTGGGACTGTCTCCTATAATTCACCCCTCCACTTT.

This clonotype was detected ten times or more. CDR3 sequence reads: CASSLVSGNEKLFF. The CDR3, as DNA: TGCGCCAGCAGCTTGGTCAGCGGGAATGAAAAACTGTTTTTT. V is TRBV5-1 and J is TRBJ1-4, with D uncertain. The V gene lost 0 bases and the J gene lost 5 bases, with 8 bases spanning the gap. CDR1 SGHRS and CDR2 YFSETQ come from the germline V gene. This CDR3 is built from 14 residues.

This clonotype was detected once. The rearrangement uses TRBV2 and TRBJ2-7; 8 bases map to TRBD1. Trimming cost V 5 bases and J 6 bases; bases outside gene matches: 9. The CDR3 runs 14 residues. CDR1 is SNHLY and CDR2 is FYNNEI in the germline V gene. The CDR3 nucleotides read TGTGCCAGCAGTACCCACCGGGACAGGACCGAGCAGTACTTC. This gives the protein CASSTHRDRTEQYF.

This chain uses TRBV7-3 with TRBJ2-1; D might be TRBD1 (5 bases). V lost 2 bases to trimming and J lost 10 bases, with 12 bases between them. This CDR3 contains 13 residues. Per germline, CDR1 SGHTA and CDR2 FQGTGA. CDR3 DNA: TGTGCCAGCAGCTTACGTCAGGGTGGCGAGCAGTTCTTC. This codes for CASSLRQGGEQFF.